The text below deals with one TCR beta chain. Trimming pared 5 bases from V and 8 bases from J, leaving 15 bases between. This CDR3 is 13 amino acids long. Germline assignment: CDR1 SEHNR and CDR2 FQNEAQ (reference sequence). Sequenced by immunoSEQ multiplex PCR; TCRdb stores in-frame clones only, minus some. The table lists 90,000 to 150,000 clones, around 87% of them singletons, with 0.55% in the top ten. The sample is drawn from a study of OX40 agonist ivuxolimab in advanced cancers. The rearrangement uses TRBV7-9 and TRBJ1-2; TRBD1 might be the D (6 bases). The receptor comes from an adult with an advanced solid tumor such as melanoma, head and neck, liver or kidney cancer. The material sequenced was CD4+ or CD8+ T cells sorted from blood, taken in a trial of the OX40 agonist ivuxolimab. CDR3: CASSPGVAEGYTF. Written as DNA, the CDR3 is TGTGCCAGCAGCCCAGGGGTTGCGGAGGGCTACACCTTC.